This is a list of T cell receptor beta chains from one sample in a study of blood T cell repertoires in COVID-19. Clones were read by immunoSEQ multiplex PCR, and TCRdb kept only the in-frame ones, dropping some. This table has fewer than 350,000 clones, 70% to 90% appearing once. The specimen was peripheral blood. These receptors were collected from a woman in her thirties who had recovered from COVID-19. The CDR3 runs from the conserved cysteine through the conserved F or W. D genes are given only for firm matches. Rows give clone size only sometimes, using once, few, many, or a class for an expanded clone.

abundance	v_gene	d_gene	j_gene	CDR3aa	CDR3nt
-	TRBV6-2/TRBV6-3	-	TRBJ2-1	CASSSLLVLYNEQFF	TGTGCCAGCAGTTCCTTACTAGTCCTATACAATGAGCAGTTCTTC
-	TRBV4-3	TRBD2	TRBJ2-1	CASSQGTSGTYNEQFF	TGCGCCAGCAGCCAGGGTACTAGCGGAACGTACAATGAGCAGTTCTTC
-	TRBV10-2	-	TRBJ1-1	CASSEPETEAFF	TGCGCCAGCAGTGAACCCGAGACTGAAGCTTTCTTT
-	TRBV28	-	TRBJ1-1	CASIQGSALDTEAFF	TGTGCCAGCATTCAGGGCAGCGCGTTGGACACTGAAGCTTTCTTT
-	TRBV25-1	TRBD1	TRBJ1-6	CASRTTGTGDFLPLHF	TGTGCCAGCAGAACTACCGGGACAGGGGATTTTCTGCCCCTCCACTTT
-	TRBV19	TRBD1	TRBJ1-1	CASSQGASTEAFF	TGTGCCAGTAGTCAGGGGGCGAGCACTGAAGCTTTCTTT
-	TRBV7-2	-	TRBJ2-3	CASSLGGGNTQYF	TGTGCCAGCAGCCTAGGGGGGGGGAATACGCAGTATTTT
-	TRBV18	-	TRBJ1-6	CASSRVKNNSPLHF	TGTGCCAGCTCCCGAGTAAAAAATAATTCACCCCTCCACTTT
-	TRBV3-1/TRBV3-2	-	TRBJ1-1	CASSQLDSTEAFF	TGTGCCAGCAGCCAATTAGACAGCACTGAAGCTTTCTTT
-	TRBV4-3	-	TRBJ2-1	CASSHGAGKGYNEQFF	TGCGCCAGCAGCCACGGAGCGGGTAAGGGCTACAATGAGCAGTTCTTC
once	TRBV11-2	-	TRBJ2-1	CASSLGIGGDYNEQFF	TGTGCCAGCAGCTTAGGGATAGGGGGGGATTACAATGAGCAGTTCTTC